These T cell receptor beta chains were read from a single sample in a study of cytomegalovirus exposure and HLA in healthy donors. The assay was immunoSEQ multiplex PCR, and TCRdb's table has in-frame clones only and misses some. The sample consists of about 25,000 clones, 70% of them appearing once. Sequenced: PBMCs. All receptors come from a woman aged 45 to 65 in good health and CMV-seronegative. Each CDR3 is given with its conserved first and last residue. D genes are given only for firm matches. The size of a clone is reported for some rows only, either as once, few or many, or as a class for expanded clones.

clone_size,d_call,v_call,cdr3_length,j_call,cdr3_nt,cdr3_aa
.,.,TRBV29-1,14,TRBJ2-4,TGCAGCGTTAGGACAGTGGGGGCCAAAAACATTCAGTACTTC,CSVRTVGAKNIQYF
.,TRBD1,TRBV27,13,TRBJ2-5,TGTGCCAGCAGGAAGGACAGGCAAGAGACCCAGTACTTC,CASRKDRQETQYF
.,TRBD2,TRBV2,14,TRBJ2-5,TGTGCCAGCAGTGGGGGGACTAGAGAAGAGACCCAGTACTTC,CASSGGTREETQYF
.,.,TRBV6-1,14,TRBJ1-5,TGTGCCAGCAGTGATAGATATAGCAATCAGCCCCAGCATTTT,CASSDRYSNQPQHF
.,.,TRBV5-1,16,TRBJ2-7,TGCGCCAGCAGCATCTTAGGGCGGGGTACTACCTACGAGCAGTACTTC,CASSILGRGTTYEQYF
.,TRBD2,TRBV5-1,15,TRBJ2-1,TGCGCCAGCAGTGGACTAGCGGGAGGAGGAGAAGAGCAGTTCTTC,CASSGLAGGGEEQFF
.,TRBD1,TRBV7-2,15,TRBJ1-5,TGTGCCAGCAGCCTAAGACAGGGGGCGAGTCAGCCCCAGCATTTT,CASSLRQGASQPQHF
.,.,TRBV7-9,15,TRBJ2-7,TGTGCCAGCAGCTTAGACAGGTGGGGCACCTACGAGCAGTACTTC,CASSLDRWGTYEQYF
.,.,TRBV5-4,13,TRBJ1-2,TGTGCCAGCAGCCCTGTAGGGGCTAGGATGAACACCTTC,CASSPVGARMNTF
.,.,TRBV27,13,TRBJ2-7,TGTGCCAGCAGTCCGACACTACAGGTGATGCAGTACTTC,CASSPTLQVMQYF
.,.,TRBV19,14,TRBJ1-5,TGTGCCAGTAGTATAATGGTAGGGGATCAGCCCCAGCATTTT,CASSIMVGDQPQHF
few,TRBD2,TRBV28,15,TRBJ2-1,TGTGCCAGCAGTTTATCGGCGGGAGTGAAGAATGAGCAGTTCTTC,CASSLSAGVKNEQFF
.,.,TRBV6-5,14,TRBJ1-5,TGTGCCAGCAGTTATGGGGGCGTCAATCAGCCCCAGCATTTT,CASSYGGVNQPQHF
.,.,TRBV10-3,16,TRBJ2-3,TGTGCCATCAGTGGAAAGCAAGCGGGTCCCACAGATACGCAGTATTTT,CAISGKQAGPTDTQYF
.,.,TRBV7-8,14,TRBJ1-5,TGTGCCAGCAGCTTAGAGGCAGGAAATCAGCCCCAGCATTTT,CASSLEAGNQPQHF
.,TRBD1,TRBV28,16,TRBJ2-5,TGTGCCAGCAGTTTAGCCGGGACAGGGGGTAGAGAGACCCAGTACTTC,CASSLAGTGGRETQYF
.,.,TRBV6-5,14,TRBJ1-2,TGTGCCAGCACCCCCGGGGTGGGATTTTTTGGCTACACCTTC,CASTPGVGFFGYTF
few,.,TRBV4-2,13,TRBJ1-5,TGTGCCAGCAGCCACGAGGGTGGTCAGCCCCAGCATTTT,CASSHEGGQPQHF
.,TRBD1,TRBV19,14,TRBJ2-2,TGTGCCAGCGACAGGGGGCAGAACACCGGGGAGCTGTTTTTT,CASDRGQNTGELFF
few,TRBD1,TRBV10-3,15,TRBJ1-1,TGTGCCATCAGGGAACCGGGACAGGGGATCCCTGAAGCTTTCTTT,CAIREPGQGIPEAFF
once,.,TRBV5-1,12,TRBJ2-1,TGCGCCAGCAGCTTGGCTTTAGACAAGCAGTTCTTC,CASSLALDKQFF
.,.,TRBV25-1,12,TRBJ1-2,TGTGCTACCGTCGGGGATGAAAAGGGCTACACCTTC,CATVGDEKGYTF
.,.,TRBV7-6,16,TRBJ1-1,TGTGCCAGCAGCTTAGGGCCTCGGGATGAAGGTACTGAAGCTTTCTTT,CASSLGPRDEGTEAFF
once,.,TRBV5-1,15,TRBJ1-1,TGCGCCAGCAGCACCGAGGGAGGGGCCAACACTGAAGCTTTCTTT,CASSTEGGANTEAFF
.,TRBD2,TRBV29-1,16,TRBJ2-2,TGCAGCGTTGAATTGGTAGCGGGGGGCTCGGGCGGGGAGCTGTTTTTT,CSVELVAGGSGGELFF